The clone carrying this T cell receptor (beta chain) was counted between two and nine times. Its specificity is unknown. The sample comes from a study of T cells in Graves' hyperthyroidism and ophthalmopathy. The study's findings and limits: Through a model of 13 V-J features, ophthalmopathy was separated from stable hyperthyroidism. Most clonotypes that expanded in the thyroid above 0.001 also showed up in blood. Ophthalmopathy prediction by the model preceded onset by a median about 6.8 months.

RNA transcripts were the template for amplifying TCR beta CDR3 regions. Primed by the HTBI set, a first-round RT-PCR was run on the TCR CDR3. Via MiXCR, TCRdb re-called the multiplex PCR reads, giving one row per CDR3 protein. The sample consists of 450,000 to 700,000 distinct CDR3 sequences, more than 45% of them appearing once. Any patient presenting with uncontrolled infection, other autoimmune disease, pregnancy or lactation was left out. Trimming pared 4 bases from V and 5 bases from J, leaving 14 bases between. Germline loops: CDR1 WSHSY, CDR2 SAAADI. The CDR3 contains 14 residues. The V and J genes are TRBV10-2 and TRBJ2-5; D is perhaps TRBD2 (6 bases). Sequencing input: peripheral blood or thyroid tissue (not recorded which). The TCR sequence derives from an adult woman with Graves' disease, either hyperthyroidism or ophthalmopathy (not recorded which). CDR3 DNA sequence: TGCGCCAGCAGTGGGTCCGGAGGGGCGGAGACCCAGTACTTC. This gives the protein CASSGSGGAETQYF.